The count of the clone carrying this T cell receptor (beta chain) is one. The record originates from a study of blood T cell repertoires in COVID-19. At the level of the study: Researchers got acute and convalescent COVID-19 samples from the United States, Italy and Spain. From T cells, B-cell-depleted T cells, or PBMCs came the material, which was cDNA or gDNA.

Methods used by the authors: Estimates of nucleated cell counts were drawn from the amplification of reference gene primers. Clones were sequenced by immunoSEQ multiplex PCR, and TCRdb holds only the in-frame ones, with some missing. The D gene and trimming were derived from the DNA, and the V and J assignments and clone size from that table. The sample holds about 69,000 clones, 85% seen once. CDR3 length: 13 residues. Trimming at V came to 1 base and at J to 11 bases, leaving 10 bases not matched to a gene. Germline-derived CDR1 and CDR2 are GTSNPN and SVGIG (reference sequence). The clonotype was recovered from a man older than 75 with acute or convalescent COVID-19. Sequenced: peripheral blood. The J gene is TRBJ2-7, the V gene TRBV30, with 8 positions matching TRBD1. The CDR3 here is CAWSGDRLGGEYF. Written as DNA, the CDR3 is TGTGCCTGGAGTGGGGACAGGTTAGGCGGGGAGTACTTC.